These 23 T cell receptor beta chains share one sample of origin, sequenced in a study of cytomegalovirus exposure and HLA in healthy donors. The PCR employed 60 Vbeta primers together with 13 Jbeta primers. TCRdb's copy holds only in-frame clones and misses some; the assay was immunoSEQ multiplex PCR. Of some 120,000 clones listed, 65% to 90% are singletons. Sample: PBMCs. The receptors originated from a woman aged 18 to 35 in good health and CMV-seropositive.

J is TRBJ2-2 and V is TRBV19, with D possibly TRBD2 on 5 matching bases. Germline loops: CDR1 LNHDA, CDR2 SQIVND (reference sequence). CDR3 length: 16 residues. V lost 0 bases to trimming and J lost 6 bases, with 14 bases between them. CDR3 region: CASSIERAIVAGELFF. For the CDR3, the DNA is TGTGCCAGTAGTATAGAGCGGGCCATTGTTGCCGGGGAGCTGTTTTTT.

The J gene is TRBJ1-5, the V gene TRBV28; D is undetermined. V shed 6 bases and J shed 0 bases, with 9 bases lying between them. The V gene's germline CDR1 is MDHEN and CDR2 SYDVKM. This CDR3 comprises 14 residues. CDR3 coding DNA: TGTGCCAGCAGCGAATTTAGTAGCAATCAGCCCCAGCATTTT. Its translation: CASSEFSSNQPQHF.

This chain links TRBV19 with TRBJ2-2; D might be TRBD1 (6 bases). Trimming removed 6 bases at V and 7 bases at J, with 21 bases between. The CDR3 extends over 16 amino acids. Germline CDR1 reads LNHDA; CDR2 reads SQIVND (reference sequence). The CDR3 protein is CASRRGSVTGSGELFF. Here the CDR3 DNA reads TGTGCCAGTAGGCGAGGTAGTGTGACAGGCAGCGGGGAGCTGTTTTTT.

The chain uses TRBV30 and TRBJ1-2; 9 bases agree with TRBD1. This CDR3 region has 14 residues. Trimming took 2 bases from V and 6 from J; bases not matched to a gene: 7. CDR1 and CDR2 (germline): GTSNPN, SVGIG (reference sequence). The CDR3 coding sequence is TGTGCCTGGAGTCCCGGGACAGGGCGTCATGGCTACACCTTC. Translated: CAWSPGTGRHGYTF. The full variable domain, its missing parts supplied by reference TRBV30 and TRBJ1-2, is SQTIHQWPATLVQPVGSPLSLECTVEGTSNPNLYWYRQAAGRGLQLLFYSVGIGQISSEVPQNLSASRPQDRQFILSSKKLLLSDSGFYLCAWSPGTGRHGYTFGSGTRLTVV.

In nucleotides, the CDR3 is TGTGCCAGCAGCCAACTAGTAGGAACAGATACGCAGTATTTT. Translated: CASSQLVGTDTQYF. This chain links TRBV7-9 with TRBJ2-3; TRBD2 might be the D (5 bases). Trimming stripped 5 bases from V and 3 bases from J, with 12 bases between. Germline V gives CDR1 SEHNR, CDR2 FQNEAQ (reference sequence). The length of the CDR3 is 14 residues.

V is TRBV9 and J is TRBJ1-2; D perhaps matches TRBD1 (6 bases). The CDR3 runs to 15 residues. CDR1 is SGDLS and CDR2 is YYNGEE in the germline V gene. V lost 3 bases and J lost 1, with 13 bases in between. The CDR3 is CASSAPGVLNYGYTF. Written as DNA, the CDR3 is TGTGCCAGCAGCGCCCCAGGGGTTCTTAACTATGGCTACACCTTC.

The V call is TRBV11-2, the J call TRBJ1-5; D gene ambiguous. V was cut by 5 bases and J by 5 bases, with 13 bases left in between. The CDR3 is made up of 14 amino acids. The germline gives CDR1 SGHAT, CDR2 FQNNGV. Here the CDR3 DNA reads TGTGCCAGCAGCCCAGGCCTGTCCCATCAGCCCCAGCATTTT. Translating it yields CASSPGLSHQPQHF.

V gene TRBV4-2 combines with J gene TRBJ1-1, with D uncertain. V lost 0 bases and J 9 bases, leaving 11 bases between the germline ends. There are 13 residues in the CDR3. Germline V gene sequence: CDR1 LGHNA, CDR2 YNFKEQ. The CDR3 sequence: CASSQDNTPQAFF. CDR3 sequence (DNA): TGTGCCAGCAGCCAAGATAACACCCCTCAAGCTTTCTTT.

The chain is built from TRBV5-4 and TRBJ1-4; D might be TRBD1 (6 bases). CDR3 length: 15 amino acids. Trimming took off 4 bases at V and 5 bases at J, with 15 bases between the two ends. Germline CDR1 and CDR2: SGHNT and YYREEE (reference sequence). CDR3 nucleotide sequence: TGTGCCAGCAGCCACGAACAGGGACGAAATGAAAAACTGTTTTTT. Residues: CASSHEQGRNEKLFF.

The rearrangement joins TRBV6-4 to TRBJ1-6; possibly TRBD1 for D (6 bases). Trimming took off 10 bases at V and 0 bases at J, with 22 bases between the two ends. Germline CDR1 and CDR2: MRHNA and SNTAGT. The CDR3 loop spans 18 amino acids. CDR3 in amino acids: CATVYGGPVSSYNSPLHF. The DNA for the CDR3 is TGTGCCACCGTCTACGGGGGGCCCGTTAGCTCCTATAATTCACCCCTCCACTTT.

CDR3 protein: CASSLGLRDRELQKLFF. In DNA, the CDR3 is TGTGCCAGCAGCTTAGGATTGAGGGACAGGGAATTACAGAAACTGTTTTTT. This rearrangement joins TRBV7-6 to TRBJ1-4, with 9 bases matching TRBD1. This CDR3 spans 17 amino acids. V trimming: 1 base; J trimming: 11 bases; junction bases outside the gene matches: 14. CDR1 is SGHVS, CDR2 FNYEAQ, per germline.

The rearrangement joins TRBV5-6 to TRBJ2-7, with TRBD2 identical over 8 bases. Germline trimming cut 2 bases from V and 0 bases from J; bases unmatched to any gene: 7. Germline V gives CDR1 SGHDT, CDR2 YYEEEE. CDR3 length: 16 amino acids. CDR3 bases: TGTGCCAGCAGCTTCCCTTTGGGGACTAGCTCCTACGAGCAGTACTTC. As protein: CASSFPLGTSSYEQYF.

The V call is TRBV2, the J call TRBJ2-5; 7 bases map to TRBD1. CDR1 SNHLY and CDR2 FYNNEI come from the germline V gene. The CDR3 extends over 13 amino acids. With 7 bases clipped from V and 5 bases from J, the junction kept 7 bases outside the gene matches. The CDR3 region has the DNA TGTGCCAGCAACGAAAGGGGGCGGGAGACCCAGTACTTC. Its translation is CASNERGRETQYF.

The chain is built from TRBV14 and TRBJ1-5; no firm D call. The CDR3 extends over 13 amino acids. Deletions cut 0 bases from V and 6 bases from J, with 6 bases between. From germline, CDR1 is SGHDN and CDR2 FVKESK. The CDR3, as DNA: TGTGCCAGCAGCCAAGACCTCAGTCAGCCCCAGCATTTT. Its translation: CASSQDLSQPQHF.

The gene calls are TRBV25-1 and TRBJ2-2; 7 nucleotides agree with TRBD2. Germline lookup yields CDR1 MGHDK and CDR2 SYGVNS. V shed 1 base, J shed 7 bases, and the junction held 3 bases outside the gene matches. The CDR3 is made up of 14 amino acids. CDR3 coding DNA: TGTGCCAGCAGTGAATCGGGGGGAGGCGGGGAGCTGTTTTTT. Protein sequence: CASSESGGGGELFF.

This rearrangement joins TRBV7-9 to TRBJ1-3; TRBD1 agrees at 7 bases. The CDR3 extends over 15 amino acids. With V trimmed by 7 bases and J by 0 bases, 6 bases remained unmatched. Germline CDR1 and CDR2: SEHNR and FQNEAQ (reference sequence). The DNA for the CDR3 is TGTGCCAGCAAGGGGACAGCTTCCTCTGGAAACACCATATATTTT. This codes for CASKGTASSGNTIYF.

This chain links TRBV11-3 with TRBJ2-2; TRBD1 might be the D (6 bases). CDR3 size: 13 residues. Trimming shortened V by 4 bases and J by 6 bases, and 9 bases separated the two germline ends. Germline V gene sequence: CDR1 SGHNT, CDR2 YENEEA. CDR3 bases: TGTGCCAGCAGCTCCACAGGGTCCGGGGAGCTGTTTTTT. Protein sequence: CASSSTGSGELFF.

The rearrangement joins TRBV27 to TRBJ2-3; D may be TRBD2 (6 bases). The CDR3 has 13 residues. Trimming shortened V by 6 bases and J by 7 bases, and 14 bases separated the two germline ends. Per germline, CDR1 MNHEY and CDR2 SMNVEV (reference sequence). Written as DNA, the CDR3 is TGTGCCAGCAGCCCCGGGACTGAATATACGCAGTATTTT. It is translated as CASSPGTEYTQYF.

The chain joins TRBV14 to TRBJ2-7; the match to TRBD1 covers 7 bases. This CDR3 comprises 14 residues. The V gene end was trimmed by 6 bases and the J gene end by 2 bases; junction bases not matched to a gene: 7. Germline CDR1 is SGHDN and CDR2 is FVKESK. The CDR3 coding sequence is TGTGCCAGCAGGCGACCGGGACAGCCCTACGAGCAGTACTTC. Translation gives CASRRPGQPYEQYF.

CDR3 protein: CASSYSSGGYEQYF. In DNA, the CDR3 is TGTGCCAGCAGTTATTCTAGCGGGGGCTACGAGCAGTACTTC. The chain recombines TRBV6-5 with TRBJ2-7, with 10 bases lining up with TRBD2. J gave up 3 bases and V 3 bases, and 2 bases lay outside the gene matches. CDR1 and CDR2 from the germline V gene are MNHEY and SVGAGI. This CDR3 spans 14 amino acids.

The chain recombines TRBV6-5 with TRBJ1-4; the match to TRBD1 covers 9 bases. V shed 0 bases, J shed 6 bases, and the junction held 5 bases outside the gene matches. Looked up from germline, CDR1 is MNHEY and CDR2 is SVGAGI. This CDR3 comprises 16 residues. CDR3 sequence reads: CASSYSSGTGYEKLFF. The CDR3 DNA sequence: TGTGCCAGCAGTTACTCTTCCGGGACAGGGTATGAAAAACTGTTTTTT.

The rearrangement links TRBV30 to TRBJ1-4; D uncertain. CDR3 length: 14 residues. From germline, CDR1 is GTSNPN and CDR2 SVGIG (reference sequence). The V and J ends lost 0 bases and 4 bases respectively, with 9 bases between them. The CDR3 DNA is TGTGCCTGGAGTGTGGGAGGAGGTAATGAAAAACTGTTTTTT. Protein sequence: CAWSVGGGNEKLFF. Complete variable domain (other parts from reference TRBV30 and TRBJ1-4): SQTIHQWPATLVQPVGSPLSLECTVEGTSNPNLYWYRQAAGRGLQLLFYSVGIGQISSEVPQNLSASRPQDRQFILSSKKLLLSDSGFYLCAWSVGGGNEKLFFGSGTQLSVL.

The V and J genes are TRBV9 and TRBJ2-1; perhaps TRBD2 as D (6 bases). V lost 0 bases and J 0 bases, leaving 10 bases between the germline ends. From germline, CDR1 is SGDLS and CDR2 YYNGEE. The CDR3 contains 16 residues. CDR3 residues: CASSVGGTGSYNEQFF. CDR3 in DNA: TGTGCCAGCAGCGTAGGGGGGACTGGCTCCTACAATGAGCAGTTCTTC. The full variable domain, completed using reference TRBV9 and TRBJ2-1, is DSGVTQTPKHLITATGQRVTLRCSPRSGDLSVYWYQQSLDQGLQFLIQYYNGEERAKGNILERFSAQQFPDLHSELNLSSLELGDSALYFCASSVGGTGSYNEQFFGPGTRLTVL.